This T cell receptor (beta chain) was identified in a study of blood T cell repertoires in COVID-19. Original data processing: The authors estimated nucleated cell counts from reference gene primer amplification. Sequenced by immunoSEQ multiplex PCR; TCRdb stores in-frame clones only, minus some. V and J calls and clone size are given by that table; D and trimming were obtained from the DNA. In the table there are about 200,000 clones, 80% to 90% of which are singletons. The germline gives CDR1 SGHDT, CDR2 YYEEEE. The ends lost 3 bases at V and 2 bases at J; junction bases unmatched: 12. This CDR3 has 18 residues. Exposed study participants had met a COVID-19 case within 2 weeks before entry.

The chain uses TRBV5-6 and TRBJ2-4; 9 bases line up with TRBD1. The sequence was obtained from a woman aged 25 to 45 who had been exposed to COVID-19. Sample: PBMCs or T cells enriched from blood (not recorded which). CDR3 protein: CASSSNSYRGQTKNIQYF. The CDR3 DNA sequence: TGTGCCAGCAGCTCAAACTCCTACAGGGGGCAGACCAAAAACATTCAGTACTTC.